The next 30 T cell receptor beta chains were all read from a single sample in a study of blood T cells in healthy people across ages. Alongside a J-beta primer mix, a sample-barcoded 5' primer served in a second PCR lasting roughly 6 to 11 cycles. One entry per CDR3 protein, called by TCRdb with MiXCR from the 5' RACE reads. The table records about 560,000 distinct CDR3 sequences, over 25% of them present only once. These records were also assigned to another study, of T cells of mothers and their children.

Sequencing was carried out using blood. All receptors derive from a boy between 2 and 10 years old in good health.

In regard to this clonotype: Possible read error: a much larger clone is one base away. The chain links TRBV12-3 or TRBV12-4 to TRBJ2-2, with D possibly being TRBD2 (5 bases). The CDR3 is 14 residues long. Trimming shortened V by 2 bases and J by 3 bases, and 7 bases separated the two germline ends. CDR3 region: CASSLSGDTGELFF. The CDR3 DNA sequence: TGTGCCAGCAGTTTAAGCGGCGACACCGGGGAGCTGTTTTTT.

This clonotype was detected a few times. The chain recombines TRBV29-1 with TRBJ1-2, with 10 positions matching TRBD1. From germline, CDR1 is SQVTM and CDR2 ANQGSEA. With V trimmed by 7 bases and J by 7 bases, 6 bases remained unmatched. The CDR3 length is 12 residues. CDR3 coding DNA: TGCAGCGACGGGACAGGGGCCGCTGGCTACACCTTC. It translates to CSDGTGAAGYTF.

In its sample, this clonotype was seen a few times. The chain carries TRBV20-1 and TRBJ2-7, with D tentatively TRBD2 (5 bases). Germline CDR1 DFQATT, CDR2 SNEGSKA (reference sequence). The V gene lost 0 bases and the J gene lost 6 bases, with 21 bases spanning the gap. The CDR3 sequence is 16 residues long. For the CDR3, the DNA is TGCAGTGCTAGAGATCCCACTAGTCGGAGAACGTTCGAGCAGTACTTC. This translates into CSARDPTSRRTFEQYF.

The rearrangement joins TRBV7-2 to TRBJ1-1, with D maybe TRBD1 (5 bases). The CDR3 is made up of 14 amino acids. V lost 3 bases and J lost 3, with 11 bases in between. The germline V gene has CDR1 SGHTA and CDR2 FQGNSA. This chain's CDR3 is CASSFPGLYTEAFF. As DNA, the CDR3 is TGTGCCAGCAGCTTTCCGGGACTGTACACTGAAGCTTTCTTT.

CDR3 in amino acids: CASSPSGLQGHNEQFF. Written as DNA, the CDR3 is TGTGCCAGCAGCCCTTCGGGACTTCAAGGCCACAATGAGCAGTTCTTC. The chain couples TRBV6-1 to TRBJ2-1; perhaps TRBD2 as D (6 bases). The length of the CDR3 is 16 residues. V was trimmed by 6 bases and J by 5 bases, leaving 20 bases between them. Per the germline V gene, CDR1 is MNHNS and CDR2 is SASEGT.

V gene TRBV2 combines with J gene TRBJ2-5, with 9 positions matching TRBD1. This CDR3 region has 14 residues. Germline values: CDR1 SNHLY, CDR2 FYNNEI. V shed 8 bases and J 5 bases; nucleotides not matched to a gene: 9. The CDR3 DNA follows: TGTGCCAGCTGGAGCCGGGACAGGGACGAGACCCAGTACTTC. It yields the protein CASWSRDRDETQYF.

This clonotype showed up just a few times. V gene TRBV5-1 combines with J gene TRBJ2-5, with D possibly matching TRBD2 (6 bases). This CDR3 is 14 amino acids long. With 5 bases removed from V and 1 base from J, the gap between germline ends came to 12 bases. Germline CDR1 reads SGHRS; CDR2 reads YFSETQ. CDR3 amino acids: CASSYSGAQETQYF. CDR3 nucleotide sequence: TGCGCCAGCAGTTATTCGGGAGCCCAAGAGACCCAGTACTTC.

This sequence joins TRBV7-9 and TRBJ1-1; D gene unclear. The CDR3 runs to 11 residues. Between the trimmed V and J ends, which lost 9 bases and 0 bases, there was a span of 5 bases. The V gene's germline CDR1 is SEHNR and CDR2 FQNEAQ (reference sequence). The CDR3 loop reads CASSMNTEAFF. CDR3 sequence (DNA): TGTGCCAGTTCAATGAACACTGAAGCTTTCTTT.

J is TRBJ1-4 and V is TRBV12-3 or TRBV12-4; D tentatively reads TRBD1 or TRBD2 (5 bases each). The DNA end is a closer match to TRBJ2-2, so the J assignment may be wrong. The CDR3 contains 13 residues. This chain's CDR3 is CASSLAGTRELFF. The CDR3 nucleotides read TGTGCCAGCAGTTTAGCGGGGACCCGGGAGCTGTTTTTT.

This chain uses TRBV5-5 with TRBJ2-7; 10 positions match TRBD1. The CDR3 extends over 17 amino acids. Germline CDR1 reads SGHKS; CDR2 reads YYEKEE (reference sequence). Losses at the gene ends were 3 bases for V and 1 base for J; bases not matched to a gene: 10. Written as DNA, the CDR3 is TGTGCCAGCAGCTACCAAGGACAGGGGGGAACATCCTACGAGCAGTACTTC. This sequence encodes CASSYQGQGGTSYEQYF.

As DNA, the CDR3 is TGCGCCAGCAGAAGGGCGAGGGAGCAGTTCTTC. Encoded protein: CASRRAREQFF. V is TRBV5-1 and J is TRBJ2-1, with D uncertain. The CDR3 loop spans 11 amino acids. Germline V gives CDR1 SGHRS, CDR2 YFSETQ. Between the trimmed V and J ends, which lost 5 bases and 10 bases, there was a span of 10 bases.

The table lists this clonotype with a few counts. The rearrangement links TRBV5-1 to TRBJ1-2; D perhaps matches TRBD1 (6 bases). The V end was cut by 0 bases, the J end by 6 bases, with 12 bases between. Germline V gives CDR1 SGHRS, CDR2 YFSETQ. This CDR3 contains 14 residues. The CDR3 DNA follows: TGCGCCAGCAGCTTGGATTGGGACAAAGATGGCTACACCTTC. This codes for CASSLDWDKDGYTF.

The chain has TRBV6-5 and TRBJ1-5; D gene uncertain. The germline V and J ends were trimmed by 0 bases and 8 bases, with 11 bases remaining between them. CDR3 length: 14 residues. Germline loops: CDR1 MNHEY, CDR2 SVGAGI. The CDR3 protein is CASSYSRGREPQHF. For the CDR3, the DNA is TGTGCCAGCAGTTACTCACGGGGTCGTGAGCCCCAGCATTTT.

The CDR3 is CASSDVTGETQYF. CDR3 nucleotides: TGTGCCAGCAGTGACGTAACGGGGGAGACCCAGTACTTC. The chain has TRBV12-3 or TRBV12-4 and TRBJ2-5; D perhaps matches TRBD2 (5 bases). The CDR3 loop spans 13 amino acids. The V gene lost 5 bases and the J gene lost 5 bases, with 12 bases spanning the gap.

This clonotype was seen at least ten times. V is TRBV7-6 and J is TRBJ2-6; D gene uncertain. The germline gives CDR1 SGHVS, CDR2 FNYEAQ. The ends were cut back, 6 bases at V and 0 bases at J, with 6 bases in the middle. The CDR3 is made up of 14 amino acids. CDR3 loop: CASSSNSGANVLTF. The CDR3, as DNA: TGTGCCAGCAGTTCAAACTCTGGGGCCAACGTCCTGACTTTC.

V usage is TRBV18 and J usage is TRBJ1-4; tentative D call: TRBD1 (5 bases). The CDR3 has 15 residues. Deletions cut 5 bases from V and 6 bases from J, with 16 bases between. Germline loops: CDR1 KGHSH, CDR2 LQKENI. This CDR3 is CASSTRGPRDEKLFF. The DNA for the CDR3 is TGTGCCAGCTCAACGAGGGGCCCCCGGGATGAAAAACTGTTTTTT. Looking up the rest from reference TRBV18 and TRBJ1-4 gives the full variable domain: NAGVMQNPRHLVRRRGQEARLRCSPMKGHSHVYWYRQLPEEGLKFMVYLQKENIIDESGMPKERFSAEFPKEGPSILRIQQVVRGDSAAYFCASSTRGPRDEKLFFGSGTQLSVL.

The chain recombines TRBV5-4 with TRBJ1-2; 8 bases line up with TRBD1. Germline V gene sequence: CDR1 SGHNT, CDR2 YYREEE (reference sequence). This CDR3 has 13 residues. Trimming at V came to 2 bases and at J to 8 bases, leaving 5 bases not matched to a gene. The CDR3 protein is CASSFPDREGYTF. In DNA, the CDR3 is TGTGCCAGCAGCTTTCCGGACAGGGAAGGCTACACCTTC.

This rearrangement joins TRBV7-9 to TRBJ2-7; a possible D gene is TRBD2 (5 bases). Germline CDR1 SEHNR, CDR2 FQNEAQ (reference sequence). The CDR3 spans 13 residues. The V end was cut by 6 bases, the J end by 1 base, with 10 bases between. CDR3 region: CASSRTESYEQYF. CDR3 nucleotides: TGTGCCAGCAGTCGGACTGAGTCCTACGAGCAGTACTTC.

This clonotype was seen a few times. In nucleotides, the CDR3 is TGTGCCAGCAGCGTAGAAGGGGAGCTGTTTTTT. This sequence encodes CASSVEGELFF. The chain has TRBV9 and TRBJ2-2, with D unresolved. V lost 0 bases to trimming and J lost 8 bases, with 2 bases between them. The CDR3 spans 11 residues. Germline V gives CDR1 SGDLS, CDR2 YYNGEE.

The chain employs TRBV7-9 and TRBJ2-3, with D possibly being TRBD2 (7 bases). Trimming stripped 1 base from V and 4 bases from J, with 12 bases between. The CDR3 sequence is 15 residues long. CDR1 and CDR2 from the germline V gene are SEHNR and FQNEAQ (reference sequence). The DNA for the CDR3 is TGTGCCAGCAGCTTAGGTGGGGGGGCGTCAGATACGCAGTATTTT. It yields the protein CASSLGGGASDTQYF.

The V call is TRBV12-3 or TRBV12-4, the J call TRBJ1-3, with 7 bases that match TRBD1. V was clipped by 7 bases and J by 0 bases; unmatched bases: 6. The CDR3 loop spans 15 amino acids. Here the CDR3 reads CASIPRGYSGNTIYF. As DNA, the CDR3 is TGTGCCAGCATCCCCAGGGGGTACTCTGGAAACACCATATATTTT.

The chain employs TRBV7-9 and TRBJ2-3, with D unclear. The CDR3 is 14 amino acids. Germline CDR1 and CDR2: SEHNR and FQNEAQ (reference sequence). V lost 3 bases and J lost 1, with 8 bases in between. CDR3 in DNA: TGTGCCAGCAGCTTGAGCCGGGGCACAGATACGCAGTATTTT. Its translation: CASSLSRGTDTQYF.

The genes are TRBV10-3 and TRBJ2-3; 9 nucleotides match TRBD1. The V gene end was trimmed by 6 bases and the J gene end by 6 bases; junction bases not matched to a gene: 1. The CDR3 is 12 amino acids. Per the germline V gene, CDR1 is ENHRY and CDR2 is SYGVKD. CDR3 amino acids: CAIRQGADTQYF. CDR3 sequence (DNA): TGTGCCATCAGACAGGGGGCCGATACGCAGTATTTT.

The CDR3 region has the DNA TGTGCTAGTGGACTAGCGGGAGCAAGGGTTGAGCAGTTCTTC. Translated: CASGLAGARVEQFF. This chain connects TRBV12-5 to TRBJ2-1, with 11 nucleotides matching TRBD2. CDR3 size: 14 residues. Losses at the gene ends were 6 bases for V and 9 bases for J; bases not matched to a gene: 7. The germline V gene has CDR1 LGHNT and CDR2 FRNRAP.

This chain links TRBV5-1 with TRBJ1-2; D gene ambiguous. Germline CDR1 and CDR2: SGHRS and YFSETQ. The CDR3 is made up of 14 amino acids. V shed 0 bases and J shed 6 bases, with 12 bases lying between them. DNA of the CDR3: TGCGCCAGCAGCTTGGTAGGGCCCGATGATGGCTACACCTTC. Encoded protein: CASSLVGPDDGYTF.

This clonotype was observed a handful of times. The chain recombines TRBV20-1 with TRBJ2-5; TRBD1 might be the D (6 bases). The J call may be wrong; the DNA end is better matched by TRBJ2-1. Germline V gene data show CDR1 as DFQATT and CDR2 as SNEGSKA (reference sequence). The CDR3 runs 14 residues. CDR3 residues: CSAKPRSGQGLQFF. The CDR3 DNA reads TGCAGTGCTAAGCCCCGGTCGGGACAAGGTCTGCAGTTCTTC.

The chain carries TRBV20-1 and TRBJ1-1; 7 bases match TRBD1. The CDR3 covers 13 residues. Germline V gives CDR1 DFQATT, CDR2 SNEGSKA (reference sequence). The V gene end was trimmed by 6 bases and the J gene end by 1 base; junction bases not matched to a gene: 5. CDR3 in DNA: TGCAGTGCAAGGGACAGAGCGAACACTGAAGCTTTCTTT. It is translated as CSARDRANTEAFF.

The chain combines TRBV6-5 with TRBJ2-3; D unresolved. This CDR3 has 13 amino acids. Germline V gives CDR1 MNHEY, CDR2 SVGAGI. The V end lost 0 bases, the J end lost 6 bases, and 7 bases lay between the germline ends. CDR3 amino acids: CASSYSMVDTQYF. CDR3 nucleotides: TGTGCCAGCAGTTACTCGATGGTGGATACGCAGTATTTT.

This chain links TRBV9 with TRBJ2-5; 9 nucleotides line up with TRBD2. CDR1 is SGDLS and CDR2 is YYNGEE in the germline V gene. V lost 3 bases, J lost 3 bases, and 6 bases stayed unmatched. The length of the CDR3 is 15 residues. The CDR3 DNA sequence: TGTGCCAGCAGCGGGCCGGGACTAGCTAAAGAGACCCAGTACTTC. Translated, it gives CASSGPGLAKETQYF. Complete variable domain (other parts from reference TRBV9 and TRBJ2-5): DSGVTQTPKHLITATGQRVTLRCSPRSGDLSVYWYQQSLDQGLQFLIQYYNGEERAKGNILERFSAQQFPDLHSELNLSSLELGDSALYFCASSGPGLAKETQYFGPGTRLLVL.

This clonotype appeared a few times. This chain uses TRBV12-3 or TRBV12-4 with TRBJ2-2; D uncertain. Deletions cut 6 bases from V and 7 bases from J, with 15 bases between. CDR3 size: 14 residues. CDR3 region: CASRRLWGYGELFF. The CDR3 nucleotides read TGTGCCAGCAGACGTCTCTGGGGATACGGGGAGCTGTTTTTT.